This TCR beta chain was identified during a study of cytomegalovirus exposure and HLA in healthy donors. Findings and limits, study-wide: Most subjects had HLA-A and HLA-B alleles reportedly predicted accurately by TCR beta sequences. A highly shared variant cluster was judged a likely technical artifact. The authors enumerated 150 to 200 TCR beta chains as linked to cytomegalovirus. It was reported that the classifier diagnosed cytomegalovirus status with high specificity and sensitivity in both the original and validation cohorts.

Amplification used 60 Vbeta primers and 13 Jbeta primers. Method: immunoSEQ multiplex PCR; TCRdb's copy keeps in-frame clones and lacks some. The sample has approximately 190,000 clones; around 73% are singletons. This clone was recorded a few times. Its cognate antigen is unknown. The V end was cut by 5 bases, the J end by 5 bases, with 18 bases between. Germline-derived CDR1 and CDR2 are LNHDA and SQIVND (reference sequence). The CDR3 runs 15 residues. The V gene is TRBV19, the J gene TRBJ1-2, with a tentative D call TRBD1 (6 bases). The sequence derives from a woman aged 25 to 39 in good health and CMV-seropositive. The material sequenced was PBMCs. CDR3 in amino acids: CASSVSWDTSYGYTF. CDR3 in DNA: TGTGCCAGTAGTGTCAGCTGGGACACATCGTATGGCTACACCTTC.